This T cell receptor (beta chain) is drawn from a study of naive and memory T cell subsets. Findings and caveats of the study: No ground truth validated the naive and memory repertoire findings. In naive cells, over 90% of TCR sequences were seen only once. Diversity fell and Gini index rose from naive through CM, EM, EMRA.

This clonotype was recorded many times. Its specificity is not known. Two oligonucleotides, mixed equimolar, formed the beta constant-region primer covering TRBC1 and TRBC2. An oligonucleotide with the SP2 primer and a 12-nucleotide UMI was ligated to the cDNA 3' end. MiXCR, run by TCRdb on the UMI-ligation and nested PCR reads, gives a single entry per CDR3 protein. The data show 130,000 to 150,000 distinct CDR3 sequences, about 15% seen once. V was shortened by 1 base and J by 8 bases, with 15 bases between the two germline ends. From germline, CDR1 is SGHDN and CDR2 FVKESK. This CDR3 spans 15 amino acids.

This chain joins TRBV14 and TRBJ2-1, with D uncertain. The specimen sequenced was naive CD4+ T cells from blood. The receptor's source is a human donor in good health. The CDR3 sequence is CASSQVRTSSDEQFF. The CDR3 nucleotides are TGTGCCAGCAGCCAAGTCAGGACCTCCTCGGATGAGCAGTTCTTC.